The rows below give T cell receptor beta chains drawn from one sample of a study of blood T cell repertoires in COVID-19. Sequencing was performed with immunoSEQ multiplex PCR; in TCRdb, only in-frame clones are kept and a portion is missing. The sample lists around 310,000 clones; roughly 90% were seen once. Material: peripheral blood. The receptors shown here come from a woman aged 35 to 49 with COVID-19, enrolled during active disease. CDR3s include the opening cysteine and the closing phenylalanine or tryptophan. The order of the fields is J gene, D gene, V gene, clone size, CDR3 protein, CDR3 DNA. D genes are given only for firm matches. Where a row states a size, it is once, few, many or the class of an expanded clone; other rows omit it.

>TRBJ1-4|NA|TRBV6-8|NA
CANSRGAVGKLFF
TGTGCCAACTCCCGGGGGGCAGTGGGAAAACTGTTTTTT
>TRBJ1-1|NA|TRBV7-9|once
CASSFQGSTEAFF
TGTGCCAGCAGCTTTCAGGGCTCCACTGAAGCTTTCTTT
>TRBJ1-2|NA|TRBV4-3|NA
CASSQEGWGENYGYTF
TGCGCCAGCAGCCAAGAGGGGTGGGGAGAGAACTATGGCTACACCTTC
>TRBJ1-1|NA|TRBV29-1|NA
CSVESGTVNTEAFF
TGCAGCGTTGAAAGCGGGACCGTGAACACTGAAGCTTTCTTT
>TRBJ1-4|TRBD1|TRBV28|few
CASSWTGREKLFF
TGTGCCAGCAGTTGGACAGGGAGGGAAAAACTGTTTTTT
>TRBJ1-2|TRBD1|TRBV7-2|once
CASSLGYRGAGGYTF
TGTGCCAGCAGCTTAGGTTACAGGGGGGCAGGTGGCTACACCTTC
>TRBJ1-2|TRBD1|TRBV4-3|NA
CASSQDHDRGNYGYTF
TGCGCCAGCAGCCAAGATCACGACAGGGGGAACTATGGCTACACCTTC
>TRBJ2-1|NA|TRBV5-1|few
CASSLASSSYNEQFF
TGCGCCAGCAGCTTGGCGTCCAGCTCCTACAATGAGCAGTTCTTC
>TRBJ2-1|TRBD1|TRBV9|NA
CASAGGTGPYNEQFF
TGTGCCAGCGCAGGGGGGACAGGGCCCTACAATGAGCAGTTCTTC
>TRBJ2-7|NA|TRBV6-1|NA
CASSEALARLYEQYF
TGTGCCAGCAGTGAAGCGTTGGCCCGCCTCTACGAGCAGTACTTC